This TCR beta chain was sequenced during a study of shared clonotypes between healthy human individuals (dated by TCRdb to between 2020 and 2021). Notes on the research overall: The cohort included three men and a couple of women between 18 and 49 years of age. Different laboratories and diverse techniques were used to prepare libraries and sequence TCR repertoires, to increase sequencing depth and limit assay-specific biases. To estimate repertoire size and how much clonotypes are shared between individuals, the study performed deep sequencing of blood TCR repertoires from a few healthy adults. For each donor, CD4 naive and CD4 memory were each run on three plates, CD8 naive on two plates, and CD8 memory on one plate. Leukapheresis yielded between about 0.9 and 9.5 billion PBMCs per donor. What the study reported, not specific to this receptor: Even with the large sequencing depth, rarefaction of the sorted-subset datasets indicated that sequencing was incomplete. Because the study included a small number of donors, the genetic and exposure-history diversity represented was limited. Compared with non-shared clonotypes, clonotypes shared by all four sorted-subset donors had higher generation probabilities. Sampling was restricted to blood, and TCR repertoires in tissue are likely to differ from TCR repertoires in blood. Sharing across a handful of donors was observed for around 5% of naive CD4, about 3.2% of naive CD8, 2% to 2.5% of memory CD4, and around 0.42% of memory CD8 clonotypes. Estimated clonotype richness was generally larger for naive than for memory subsets. Pairwise subsampling led to the expectation that sequencing depth would affect the degree of clonotype sharing among donors.

Healthy HIV-negative adults with no recently reported acute infections or vaccinations were included as donors. All donors were Caucasian adults living in Nashville, Tennessee, USA. CD4+ T cells were enriched by magnetic negative selection, after which naive cells were positively selected on CD45RA and the negative fraction was taken as the memory subset. After blood collection by leukapheresis, PBMCs were isolated using Ficoll-Histopaque density gradient centrifugation and then cryopreserved in the vapor phase of liquid nitrogen. Analytical flow cytometry was used to check the purity and quantity of each magnetically sorted T cell population. Genomic DNA was isolated from each sorted fraction and quantified by UV absorbance on a Nanodrop 2000c. The CDR3 starts with the cysteine, ends with the phenylalanine, and has 15 residues. CDR3 DNA is the only sequence kept; it has 45 bases, read in frame from the first base. The germline V gene (reference sequence) sets CDR1 to LNHDA and CDR2 to SQIVND. The germline ends are 15 bases apart after V is trimmed by 7 bases and J by 0 bases.

The count of this clone is one. This receptor's antigen is unknown. No per-base quality is available; no much larger clone lies one base away. Using the deep immunoSEQ assay, multiplex PCR amplified TCR CDR3 regions from genomic DNA. For each cell subset, the extracted genomic DNA was distributed evenly across all wells of several immunoSEQ 96-well plates, and each plate served as one replicate. For sorted subsets, each replicate PCR was loaded with 200 to 250 ng genomic DNA, equivalent to 30,000 to 35,000 T cell genomes. Purified libraries were quantified with a Qubit 3.0 fluorometer, sized on a Bioanalyzer 2100, and re-quantified with the KAPA Library Quantification kit. A separate single-read 150-cycle Illumina NextSeq 550 flow cell was used to sequence each immunoSEQ 96-well plate. Processing in the source paper ran as follows. Because the immunoSEQ output included only junctional sequences and no quality scores, the filtering could not be the same as the filtering used for full-length reads. To assign V/J genes and CDR3, sequences were annotated against IMGT germline references using PyIR, a Python wrapper for IgBLAST v1.9. Reads with weak V/J assignments (E-value above 1e-6), missing CDR3, stop codons, out-of-frame junctions, or ambiguous translated residues were removed. V3J clonotypes were defined as sequences sharing an identical inferred V gene, J gene, and CDR3 amino acid sequence. To compute the percentage overlap between repertoires, the number of shared unique clonotypes was divided by the size of the smaller repertoire. Three approaches were used to assess repertoire richness: RTK rarefaction, the Chao1 estimator, and Recon v2.1 estimates of unobserved clonotypes. OLGA was used to compute generation probabilities for all TCRbeta clonotypes that the gDNA method yielded from a few donors. This is the immuneACCESS table as TCRdb keeps it, with only in-frame sequences that have V and J called. A part of the clones is gone; compared with another copy, unresolved V genes explain less than half, and the rest is unexplained. The DNA gave D and trimming, while V, J and clone size come from that table. In this sample the table shows 2.5 million or so clones, around 94% of which occur a single time. The ten top clones hold 0.13% to 0.15% of the sample.

The TCR sequence derives from a man in his late teens or twenties in good health. Sequenced: naive CD4+ T cells sorted from blood. Read against the paper, the sample's cell subset or site label means: CD45RA+ positively selected. Recombination linked TRBV19 to TRBJ1-1; tentative D gene TRBD1, with 5 bases matching. This receptor carries the CDR3 CASIIRGTMNTEAFF. In nucleotides, the sequence is TGTGCCAGTATTATTCGGGGGACCATGAACACTGAAGCTTTCTTT.